This entry lists 27 T cell receptor beta chains sequenced from one sample in a study of blood T cell repertoires in COVID-19. Here immunoSEQ multiplex PCR was the method, and the copy in TCRdb shows in-frame clones only, minus some. The top ten clones hold 5.5% to 7.5% of a sample with 200,000 to 300,000 clones, around four fifths of them seen once. Material: peripheral blood. All receptors come from a woman aged 60-70 years with active or convalescent COVID-19.

This clone was observed a few times. J is TRBJ1-2 and V is TRBV19; no firm D call. The CDR3 totals 14 residues. Germline V gene lookup returns CDR1 LNHDA and CDR2 SQIVND (reference sequence). V dropped 5 bases and J dropped 2 bases, with 12 bases sitting between them. This CDR3 reads CASSYKAGNYGYTF. CDR3 bases: TGTGCCAGTAGTTATAAGGCAGGAAACTATGGCTACACCTTC.

In this sample, this clone turned up many times. The V call is TRBV2, the J call TRBJ2-2; 11 nucleotides match TRBD1. The J segment lost 5 bases and the V segment lost 6 bases, leaving 5 bases of the junction unmatched. The CDR3 length is 15 residues. The germline gives CDR1 SNHLY, CDR2 FYNNEI. The CDR3 loop reads CASSGQGAQTGELFF. The DNA for the CDR3 is TGTGCCAGCAGCGGACAGGGGGCGCAAACCGGGGAGCTGTTTTTT.

The V and J genes are TRBV15 and TRBJ1-6; TRBD1 is a possible D gene (5 bases). The CDR3 extends over 14 amino acids. The V gene's germline CDR1 is LNHNV and CDR2 YYDKDF (reference sequence). V lost 5 bases to trimming and J lost 6 bases, with 11 bases between them. CDR3 bases: TGTGCCACCAGCTCTCGACAGACTAATTCACCCCTCCACTTT. This encodes CATSSRQTNSPLHF.

V is TRBV2 and J is TRBJ1-2, with D uncertain. V was cut by 4 bases and J by 4 bases, with 10 bases left in between. The V gene's germline CDR1 is SNHLY and CDR2 FYNNEI. The CDR3 is 13 residues long. CDR3 loop: CASSAQRSYGYTF. The CDR3 DNA follows: TGTGCCAGCAGTGCCCAGCGGAGCTATGGCTACACCTTC. Full variable domain (missing parts from reference TRBV2 and TRBJ1-2): EPEVTQTPSHQVTQMGQEVILRCVPISNHLYFYWYRQILGQKVEFLVSFYNNEISEKSEIFDDQFSVERPDGSNFTLKIRSTKLEDSAMYFCASSAQRSYGYTFGSGTRLTVV.

CDR3 DNA sequence: TGTGCCAGCAGTTCCCCAGCGACAGGACGCGAGCAGTACGTC. This gives the protein CASSSPATGREQYV. This chain connects TRBV28 to TRBJ2-7, with D maybe TRBD1 (6 bases). The V end was cut by 4 bases, the J end by 6 bases, with 16 bases between. The CDR3 has 14 amino acids. The germline V gene has CDR1 MDHEN and CDR2 SYDVKM.

In its sample, this clone was seen a few times. Its ends do not fully match the called genes, so a read error is possible. The chain joins TRBV7-7 to TRBJ2-2, with D unclear. The CDR3 has 12 amino acids. Germline-derived CDR1 and CDR2 are SSHAT and FNYEAQ (reference sequence). CDR3 sequence reads: CASSLVSGELFF. The CDR3 DNA reads TGTGCTAGCAGCTTAGTTAGCGGGGAGCTGTTTTTT.

The sample holds a few counts of this clone. The CDR3 DNA sequence: TGTGCCACACAGGGGGCCTTTAGATCACCCCTCCACTTT. It encodes CATQGAFRSPLHF. The J gene is TRBJ1-6, the V gene TRBV10-3; 9 nucleotides line up with TRBD1. V trimming: 10 bases; J trimming: 10 bases; junction bases outside the gene matches: 8. The germline CDR1 and CDR2 sequences are ENHRY and SYGVKD. The CDR3 is 13 amino acids.

The rearrangement links TRBV12-3 or TRBV12-4 to TRBJ2-7; maybe TRBD2 (6 bases). The CDR3 contains 13 residues. Trimming removed 5 bases from V and 6 bases from J, with 14 bases in between. The CDR3 protein is CASSPAAGTEQYF. As DNA, the CDR3 is TGTGCCAGCAGTCCAGCGGCGGGAACCGAGCAGTACTTC.

The rearrangement joins TRBV18 to TRBJ2-1; 9 bases align to TRBD2. Germline V gene lookup returns CDR1 KGHSH and CDR2 LQKENI. The CDR3 covers 16 residues. V trimming: 2 bases; J trimming: 3 bases; junction bases outside the gene matches: 5. CDR3 nucleotide sequence: TGTGCCAGCTCACCAGGCAGCGGGGGGCTCTACAATGAGCAGTTCTTC. It translates to CASSPGSGGLYNEQFF.

The chain has TRBV7-9 and TRBJ2-1; 8 bases align to TRBD2. This CDR3 has 15 residues. CDR1 is SEHNR, CDR2 FQNEAQ, per germline (reference sequence). The junction had 12 bases not matched to a gene; V was cut back by 8 bases and J by 6 bases. CDR3 residues: CASVGAGGLPNEQFF. CDR3 sequence (DNA): TGTGCCAGCGTCGGGGCGGGGGGCCTTCCCAATGAGCAGTTCTTC.

V usage is TRBV9 and J usage is TRBJ2-3; a possible D gene is TRBD1 (7 bases). Per germline, CDR1 SGDLS and CDR2 YYNGEE. This CDR3 has 16 residues. Deletions cut 0 bases from V and 4 bases from J, with 15 bases between. CDR3 sequence reads: CASSVGGGTASDTQYF. CDR3 coding DNA: TGTGCCAGCAGCGTAGGAGGGGGGACAGCCTCAGATACGCAGTATTTT.

The V and J genes are TRBV5-4 and TRBJ1-1, with TRBD1 matching over 7 bases. The germline V gene encodes CDR1 SGHNT and CDR2 YYREEE (reference sequence). The CDR3 consists of 15 residues. Trimming took 4 bases from V and 1 from J; bases not matched to a gene: 7. CDR3 sequence (DNA): TGTGCCAGCAGCCCCCGGACAGGCCAGAACACTGAAGCTTTCTTT. It encodes CASSPRTGQNTEAFF.

The DNA for the CDR3 is TGTGCCAGCAGTGAAGCCCCGCGGGAGGCAGAGACCCAGTACTTC. Translation gives CASSEAPREAETQYF. This chain links TRBV6-1 with TRBJ2-5; 8 bases align to TRBD2. The junction had 4 bases not matched to a gene; V was cut back by 0 bases and J by 4 bases. In germline, CDR1 is MNHNS, CDR2 SASEGT. This CDR3 contains 15 residues.

Concerning this clone: Its ends do not fully match the called genes, so a read error is possible. This chain connects TRBV30 to TRBJ2-5; D might be TRBD2 (5 bases). This CDR3 has 13 amino acids. CDR1 and CDR2 (germline): GTSNPN, SVGIG (reference sequence). In nucleotides, the CDR3 is TGTGCTTGGACTCGCCGCCGAGCAGAGACCCAGTACTTC. It codes for CAWTRRRAETQYF.

The gene calls are TRBV11-2 and TRBJ2-7; D is ambiguous. The CDR3 has 12 amino acids. CDR1 SGHAT and CDR2 FQNNGV come from the germline V gene. V was clipped by 5 bases and J by 6 bases, with 11 bases between them. This CDR3 reads CASSQFRSEQYF. CDR3 in DNA: TGTGCCAGCAGCCAATTCCGGTCCGAGCAGTACTTC.

The chain has TRBV6-5 and TRBJ2-7, with 7 bases that match TRBD1. Germline lookup yields CDR1 MNHEY and CDR2 SVGAGI. The CDR3 is 14 amino acids. The V gene end was trimmed by 6 bases and the J gene end by 2 bases; junction bases not matched to a gene: 7. CDR3 sequence: CASSSYRGPYEQYV. For the CDR3, the DNA is TGTGCCAGCAGCTCTTACAGGGGTCCCTACGAGCAGTACGTC.

There are a few counts of this clone. This chain links TRBV7-9 with TRBJ2-2; possible D gene TRBD1, 6 bases. Germline CDR1 is SEHNR and CDR2 is FQNEAQ (reference sequence). The V end was cut by 5 bases, the J end by 3 bases, with 13 bases between. The CDR3 spans 15 residues. CDR3 loop: CASSPQGPDTGELFF. The CDR3 nucleotides are TGTGCCAGCAGCCCGCAGGGGCCAGACACCGGGGAGCTGTTTTTT.

V and J are TRBV28 and TRBJ2-2; TRBD2 aligns across 7 bases. The CDR3 is 14 amino acids. V shed 7 bases and J 3 bases; nucleotides not matched to a gene: 5. Germline lookup yields CDR1 MDHEN and CDR2 SYDVKM. CDR3 bases: TGTGCCAGCAAGCGGGACTCCTACACCGGGGAGCTGTTTTTT. Its protein product is CASKRDSYTGELFF.

The chain carries TRBV7-2 and TRBJ1-2; 7 bases line up with TRBD1. Germline V gene lookup returns CDR1 SGHTA and CDR2 FQGNSA. This CDR3 has 14 residues. Losses at the gene ends were 7 bases for V and 5 bases for J; bases not matched to a gene: 10. The CDR3: CASTRTGITYGYTF. As DNA, the CDR3 is TGTGCCAGCACCCGGACAGGCATAACTTATGGCTACACCTTC.

The chain has TRBV10-3 and TRBJ1-5; weak D call: TRBD1 (6 bases). Trimming took off 4 bases at V and 4 bases at J, with 11 bases between the two ends. This CDR3 is built from 14 residues. From germline, CDR1 is ENHRY and CDR2 SYGVKD. As DNA, the CDR3 is TGTGCCATCAGTGGGGGGCAGGGAAATCAGCCCCAGCATTTT. It yields the protein CAISGGQGNQPQHF.

The J gene is TRBJ2-4, the V gene TRBV27, with 13 bases that match TRBD2. The length of the CDR3 is 16 residues. Trimming cost V 1 base and J 10 bases; bases outside gene matches: 7. Germline V lookup: CDR1 MNHEY, CDR2 SMNVEV (reference sequence). The CDR3 is CASSLLLAGGPRIQYF. The CDR3 DNA sequence: TGTGCCAGCAGTTTATTACTAGCGGGAGGGCCAAGGATTCAGTACTTC.

This clone showed up just once. This rearrangement joins TRBV15 to TRBJ2-7; TRBD1 matches 10 bases. The CDR3 sequence is 13 residues long. Germline values: CDR1 LNHNV, CDR2 YYDKDF (reference sequence). The CDR3 DNA follows: TGTGCCACCAGCGAGGACAGGGGGATCTTTAAGGACGTC. Protein product: CATSEDRGIFKDV.

The chain combines TRBV3-1 (or the pseudogene TRBV3-2) with TRBJ2-7, with 7 bases fitting TRBD2. The CDR3 totals 19 residues. Germline CDR1 LGHDT, CDR2 YNNKEL (reference sequence). With 3 bases clipped from V and 1 base from J, the junction kept 18 bases outside the gene matches. CDR3 nucleotide sequence: TGTGCCAGCAGCCATGAGTCGGCGGGAGATCTAGGTAAGTCCTACGAGCAGTACTTC. The encoded protein is CASSHESAGDLGKSYEQYF.

Note on this clone: One base away lies a much larger clone, so this may be a sequencing read error. CDR3 in DNA: TGTGCCAGCAGCTTAGGCCAGGATAATTCACCCCTCCACTTT. Translated: CASSLGQDNSPLHF. The J gene is TRBJ1-6, the V gene TRBV7-6; no firm D call. The germline V and J ends were trimmed by 1 base and 5 bases, with 6 bases remaining between them. Per the germline V gene, CDR1 is SGHVS and CDR2 is FNYEAQ. The CDR3 is 14 amino acids. The complete variable domain, with remaining parts taken from reference TRBV7-6 and TRBJ1-6, reads GAGVSQSPRYKVTKRGQDVALRCDPISGHVSLYWYRQALGQGPEFLTYFNYEAQQDKSGLPNDRFSAERPEGSISTLTIQRTEQRDSAMYRCASSLGQDNSPLHFGNGTRLTVT.

The CDR3 loop is CASSSQGRTEAFF. CDR3 in DNA: TGCGCCAGCAGCTCACAGGGAAGAACTGAAGCTTTCTTT. This chain links TRBV5-1 with TRBJ1-1, with D tentatively TRBD1 (6 bases). V lost 3 bases, J lost 5 bases, and 11 bases lay in between. The V gene's germline CDR1 is SGHRS and CDR2 YFSETQ. The length of the CDR3 is 13 residues.

The chain employs TRBV10-1 and TRBJ1-1, with no clear D. CDR3 size: 10 residues. Germline CDR1 reads WNHNN; CDR2 reads SYGVQD (reference sequence). V lost 6 bases and J 9 bases, leaving 8 bases between the germline ends. CDR3: CASRATKAFF. CDR3 in DNA: TGCGCCAGCAGGGCAACGAAAGCTTTCTTT.

The gene calls are TRBV5-4 and TRBJ2-7, with a weak D call TRBD2 (5 bases). The CDR3 contains 14 residues. Looked up from germline, CDR1 is SGHNT and CDR2 is YYREEE (reference sequence). V was clipped by 4 bases and J by 2 bases, with 13 bases between them. Written as DNA, the CDR3 is TGTGCCAGCAGCCCGGGGATTTTACCCTACGAGCAGTACTTC. Encoded protein: CASSPGILPYEQYF.